A selection of T cell receptor beta chains follows, all from one sample in a study of glioma-infiltrating T cells. TCRdb itself ran the multiplex PCR reads through MiXCR, one entry per CDR3 protein. The data hold approximately 400,000 distinct CDR3 sequences, with 41% observed a single time. Sequenced material: glioma tissue, nonneoplastic brain tissue, or PBMCs (not recorded which). These receptors were collected from a human donor with low-grade glioma or glioblastoma, undergoing nonglioma brain surgery, or in good health (not recorded which). The CDR3 runs from the conserved cysteine through the conserved F or W. The order of the fields is clone size, V gene, D gene, J gene, CDR3 DNA, CDR3 protein. A D gene is named only where the DNA matches it firmly. Not every row has a clone size; where given, it reads once, few, many or a size class.

clone_size: .
v_call: TRBV7-2
d_call: .
j_call: TRBJ2-5
cdr3_nt: TGTGCCAGCAGCCCGACGGGCCGGAACAGACAAGAGACCCAGTACTTC
cdr3_aa: CASSPTGRNRQETQYF

clone_size: many
v_call: TRBV28
d_call: TRBD2
j_call: TRBJ2-1
cdr3_nt: TGTGCCAGCAAGGCGGGGGGTTCCTACAATGAGCAGTTCTTC
cdr3_aa: CASKAGGSYNEQFF

clone_size: many
v_call: TRBV25-1
d_call: .
j_call: TRBJ1-5
cdr3_nt: TGTGCCAGCAGTGTCGGGGGGTTCAATCAGCCCCAGCATTTT
cdr3_aa: CASSVGGFNQPQHF

clone_size: many
v_call: TRBV6-1
d_call: .
j_call: TRBJ1-5
cdr3_nt: TGTGCCAGCAGTGAACAGGGTGTCCAGCCCCAGCATTTT
cdr3_aa: CASSEQGVQPQHF

clone_size: many
v_call: TRBV27
d_call: .
j_call: TRBJ2-7
cdr3_nt: TGTGCCAGCAGGGAGACAGCCACCTACGAGCAGTACTTC
cdr3_aa: CASRETATYEQYF

clone_size: .
v_call: TRBV7-2
d_call: .
j_call: TRBJ2-5
cdr3_nt: TGTGCCAGCAGCTTAATATCCCCCTTAGCGGAAGAGACCCAGTACTTC
cdr3_aa: CASSLISPLAEETQYF

clone_size: .
v_call: TRBV7-8
d_call: TRBD2
j_call: TRBJ2-1
cdr3_nt: TGTGCCAGCAGCTTATTACTAGCGGGTCGGTACAATGAGCAGTTCTTC
cdr3_aa: CASSLLLAGRYNEQFF

clone_size: .
v_call: TRBV18
d_call: .
j_call: TRBJ2-3
cdr3_nt: TGTGCCAGCTCACCAACCTACACCACAGATACGCAGTATTTT
cdr3_aa: CASSPTYTTDTQYF

clone_size: many
v_call: TRBV20-1
d_call: .
j_call: TRBJ1-6
cdr3_nt: TGCAGTGCTAACCTGATGGGCCGGGGATCACCCCTCCACTTT
cdr3_aa: CSANLMGRGSPLHF

clone_size: .
v_call: TRBV20-1
d_call: .
j_call: TRBJ2-1
cdr3_nt: TGCAGTGCTAGAGCTCAAGCGCCGAGCTCCTACAGTGAGCAGTTCTTC
cdr3_aa: CSARAQAPSSYSEQFF

clone_size: many
v_call: TRBV28
d_call: .
j_call: TRBJ2-3
cdr3_nt: TGTGCTCTAGGTCCAGATACGCAGTATTTT
cdr3_aa: CALGPDTQYF

clone_size: few
v_call: TRBV4-2
d_call: TRBD2
j_call: TRBJ2-3
cdr3_nt: TGTGCCAGCAGCCGGCGGACTAGCGGGAGAACAGATACGCAGTATTTT
cdr3_aa: CASSRRTSGRTDTQYF

clone_size: many
v_call: TRBV28
d_call: TRBD1
j_call: TRBJ2-7
cdr3_nt: TGTGCCAGCAGTTGGACAGGGAGGTCCTACGAGCAGTACTTC
cdr3_aa: CASSWTGRSYEQYF

clone_size: .
v_call: TRBV24-1
d_call: TRBD1
j_call: TRBJ2-7
cdr3_nt: TGTGCCATTGGACAGGACTACGAGCAGTACTTC
cdr3_aa: CAIGQDYEQYF

clone_size: .
v_call: TRBV19
d_call: .
j_call: TRBJ1-5
cdr3_nt: TGTGCCAGTAGTATAATCCGTGGTGTCGGCAATCAGCCCCAGCATTTT
cdr3_aa: CASSIIRGVGNQPQHF

clone_size: .
v_call: TRBV28
d_call: .
j_call: TRBJ1-6
cdr3_nt: TGTGACAGCAGTTTCCACAAGAGCTCCTATAATTCACCCCTCCACTTT
cdr3_aa: CDSSFHKSSYNSPLHF

clone_size: .
v_call: TRBV20-1
d_call: .
j_call: TRBJ1-6
cdr3_nt: TGCAGTCCTAGAGGGACCGTTACATCACCCCTCCACTTT
cdr3_aa: CSPRGTVTSPLHF

clone_size: .
v_call: TRBV7-2
d_call: .
j_call: TRBJ1-1
cdr3_nt: TGTGTCAGCAGCTCGAGAGCGGGCATGAACACTGAAGCTTTCTTT
cdr3_aa: CVSSSRAGMNTEAFF

clone_size: few
v_call: TRBV27
d_call: TRBD2
j_call: TRBJ2-1
cdr3_nt: TGTGCCAGCAGTTTTACCGGGACTAGCGGCTACAATGAGCAGTTCTTC
cdr3_aa: CASSFTGTSGYNEQFF

clone_size: few
v_call: TRBV5-4
d_call: TRBD2
j_call: TRBJ2-3
cdr3_nt: TGTGCCAGCAGCTTTAGCGGGAGCACAGATACGCAGTATTTT
cdr3_aa: CASSFSGSTDTQYF

clone_size: many
v_call: TRBV6-1
d_call: .
j_call: TRBJ2-3
cdr3_nt: TGTGCCAGCAGTCATATGGAGGGCACAGATACGCAGTATTTT
cdr3_aa: CASSHMEGTDTQYF

clone_size: .
v_call: TRBV4-2
d_call: TRBD2
j_call: TRBJ2-7
cdr3_nt: TGTGCCAGCAGCCATACCCTAAGGGCGGGAGTGCACGAGCAGTACTTC
cdr3_aa: CASSHTLRAGVHEQYF

clone_size: many
v_call: TRBV6-2/TRBV6-3
d_call: .
j_call: TRBJ2-3
cdr3_nt: TGTGCCAGCACCCAACGGGGGCCAACGGATACGCAGTATTTT
cdr3_aa: CASTQRGPTDTQYF